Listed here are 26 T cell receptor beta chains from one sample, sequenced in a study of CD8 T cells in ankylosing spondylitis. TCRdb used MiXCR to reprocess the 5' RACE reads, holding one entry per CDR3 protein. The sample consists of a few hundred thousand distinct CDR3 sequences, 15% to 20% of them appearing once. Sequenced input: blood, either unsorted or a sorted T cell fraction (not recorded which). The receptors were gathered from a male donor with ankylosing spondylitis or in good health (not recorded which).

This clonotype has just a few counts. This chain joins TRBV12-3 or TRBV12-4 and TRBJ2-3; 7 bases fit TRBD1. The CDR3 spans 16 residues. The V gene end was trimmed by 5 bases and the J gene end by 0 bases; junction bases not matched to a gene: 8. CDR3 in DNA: TGTGCCAGCAGTCCCGGGACAGACCCAAGCACAGATACGCAGTATTTT. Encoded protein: CASSPGTDPSTDTQYF.

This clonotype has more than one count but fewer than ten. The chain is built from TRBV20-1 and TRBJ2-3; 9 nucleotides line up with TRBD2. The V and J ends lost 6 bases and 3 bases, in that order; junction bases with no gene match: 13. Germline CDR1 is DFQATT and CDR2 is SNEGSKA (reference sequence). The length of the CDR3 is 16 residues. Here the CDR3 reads CSAAGTSSPRTDTQYF. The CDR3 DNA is TGCAGTGCCGCCGGGACTAGCAGTCCCAGAACAGATACGCAGTATTTT.

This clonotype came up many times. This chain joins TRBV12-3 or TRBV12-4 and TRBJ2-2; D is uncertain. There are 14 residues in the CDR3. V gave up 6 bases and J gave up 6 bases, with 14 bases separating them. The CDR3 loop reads CASSLTGGAGELFF. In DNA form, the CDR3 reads TGTGCCAGCAGCCTCACGGGTGGGGCCGGGGAGCTGTTTTTT.

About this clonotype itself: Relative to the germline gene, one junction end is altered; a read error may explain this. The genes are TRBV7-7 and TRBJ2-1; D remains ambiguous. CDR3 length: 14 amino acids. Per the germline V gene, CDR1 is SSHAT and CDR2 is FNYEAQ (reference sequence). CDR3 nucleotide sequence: TGTGCTAGCAGCTTTGGGCCGTCGAACAATGAGCAGTTCTTC. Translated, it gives CASSFGPSNNEQFF. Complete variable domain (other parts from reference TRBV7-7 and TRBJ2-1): GAGVSQSPRYKVTKRGQDVTLRCDPISSHATLYWYQQALGQGPEFLTYFNYEAQPDKSGLPSDRFSAERPEGSISTLTIQRTEQRDSAMYRCASSFGPSNNEQFFGPGTRLTVL.

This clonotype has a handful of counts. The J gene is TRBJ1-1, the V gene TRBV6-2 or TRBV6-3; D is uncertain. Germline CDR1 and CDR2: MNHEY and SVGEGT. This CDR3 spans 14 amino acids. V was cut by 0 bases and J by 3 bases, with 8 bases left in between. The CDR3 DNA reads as TGTGCCAGCAGTTACTCGGGCAGAGACACTGAAGCTTTCTTT. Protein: CASSYSGRDTEAFF.

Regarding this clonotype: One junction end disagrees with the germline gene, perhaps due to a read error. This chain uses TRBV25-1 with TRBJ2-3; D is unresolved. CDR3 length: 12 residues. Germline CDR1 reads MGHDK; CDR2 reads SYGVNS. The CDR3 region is CASSGPGGGALF. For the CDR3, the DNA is TGTGCCAGCAGTGGGCCCGGCGGCGGTGCGTTATTC.

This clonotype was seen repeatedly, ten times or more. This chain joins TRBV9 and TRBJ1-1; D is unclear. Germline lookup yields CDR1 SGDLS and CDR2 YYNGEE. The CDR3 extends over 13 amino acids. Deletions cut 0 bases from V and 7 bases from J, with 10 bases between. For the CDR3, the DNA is TGTGCCAGCAGCGTAGGTGGCAGGAGTGAAGCTTTCTTT. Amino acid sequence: CASSVGGRSEAFF.

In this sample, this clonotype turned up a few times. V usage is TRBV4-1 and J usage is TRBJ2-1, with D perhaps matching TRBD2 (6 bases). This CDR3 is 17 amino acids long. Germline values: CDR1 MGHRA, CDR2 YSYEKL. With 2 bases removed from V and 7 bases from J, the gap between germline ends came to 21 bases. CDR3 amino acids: CASSQFSGESPENEQFF. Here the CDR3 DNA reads TGCGCCAGCAGCCAATTCTCGGGGGAGTCCCCGGAGAATGAGCAGTTCTTC.

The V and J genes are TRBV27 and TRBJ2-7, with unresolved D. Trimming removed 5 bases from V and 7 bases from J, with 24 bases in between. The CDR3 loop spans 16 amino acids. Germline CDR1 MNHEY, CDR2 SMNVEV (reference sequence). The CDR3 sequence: CASSHHPTSSLFEQYF. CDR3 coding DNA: TGTGCCAGCAGTCACCACCCCACTTCGTCTCTTTTTGAGCAGTACTTC.

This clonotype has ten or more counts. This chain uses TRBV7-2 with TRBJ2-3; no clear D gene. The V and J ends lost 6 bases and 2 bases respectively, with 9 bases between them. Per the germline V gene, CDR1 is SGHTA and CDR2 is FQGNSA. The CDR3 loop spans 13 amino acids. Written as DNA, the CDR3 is TGTGCCAGCAGTTTGGTGACCACAGATACGCAGTATTTT. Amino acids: CASSLVTTDTQYF.

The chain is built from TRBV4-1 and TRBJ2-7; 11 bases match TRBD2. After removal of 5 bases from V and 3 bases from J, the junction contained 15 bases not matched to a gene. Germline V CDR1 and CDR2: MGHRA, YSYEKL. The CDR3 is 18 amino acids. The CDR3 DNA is TGCGCCAGCAGCTTCGGACTAGCGGGCCCCTCTTCCCTCTACGAGCAGTACTTC. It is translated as CASSFGLAGPSSLYEQYF.

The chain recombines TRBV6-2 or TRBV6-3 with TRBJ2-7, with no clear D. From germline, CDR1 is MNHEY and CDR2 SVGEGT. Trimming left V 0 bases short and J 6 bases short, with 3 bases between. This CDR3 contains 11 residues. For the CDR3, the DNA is TGTGCCAGCAGTTACTCGTCCGAGCAGTACTTC. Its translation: CASSYSSEQYF.

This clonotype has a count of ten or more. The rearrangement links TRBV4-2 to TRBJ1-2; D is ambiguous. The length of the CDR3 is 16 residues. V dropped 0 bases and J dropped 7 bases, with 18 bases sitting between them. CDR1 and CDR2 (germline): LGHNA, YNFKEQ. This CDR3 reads CASSQDPGFDMGGYTF. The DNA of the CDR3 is TGTGCCAGCAGCCAAGATCCCGGGTTTGATATGGGTGGCTACACCTTC.

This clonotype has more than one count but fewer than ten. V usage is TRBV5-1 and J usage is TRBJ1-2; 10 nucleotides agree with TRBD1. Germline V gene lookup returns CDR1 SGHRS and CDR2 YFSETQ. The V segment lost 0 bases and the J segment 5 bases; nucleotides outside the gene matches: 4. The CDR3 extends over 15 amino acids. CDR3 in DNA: TGCGCCAGCAGCTTGGGGGACAGGGGCTATTATGGCTACACCTTC. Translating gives CASSLGDRGYYGYTF.

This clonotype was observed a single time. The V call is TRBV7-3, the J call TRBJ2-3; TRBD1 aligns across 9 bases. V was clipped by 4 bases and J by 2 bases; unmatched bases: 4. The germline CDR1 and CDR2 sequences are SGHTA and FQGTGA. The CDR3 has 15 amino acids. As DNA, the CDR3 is TGTGCCAGCAGCTCGACAGGGGGAATCACAGATACGCAGTATTTT. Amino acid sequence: CASSSTGGITDTQYF.

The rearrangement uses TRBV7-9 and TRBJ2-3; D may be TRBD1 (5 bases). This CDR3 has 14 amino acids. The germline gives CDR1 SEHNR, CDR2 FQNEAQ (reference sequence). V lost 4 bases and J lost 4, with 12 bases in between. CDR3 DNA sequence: TGTGCCAGCAGCTCGGACATCCGGGCAGATACGCAGTATTTT. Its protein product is CASSSDIRADTQYF.

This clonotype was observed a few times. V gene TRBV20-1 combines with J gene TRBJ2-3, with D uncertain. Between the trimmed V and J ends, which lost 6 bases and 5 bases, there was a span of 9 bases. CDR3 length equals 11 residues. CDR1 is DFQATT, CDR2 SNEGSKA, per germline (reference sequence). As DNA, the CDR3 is TGCAGTGCCCCATCCATAGATACGCAGTATTTT. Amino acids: CSAPSIDTQYF.

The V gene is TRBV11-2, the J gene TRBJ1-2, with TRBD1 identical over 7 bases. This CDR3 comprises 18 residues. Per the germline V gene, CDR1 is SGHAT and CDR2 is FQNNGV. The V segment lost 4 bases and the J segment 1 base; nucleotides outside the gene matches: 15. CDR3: CASSSGGYGQGGNYGYTF. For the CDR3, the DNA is TGTGCCAGCAGCTCCGGCGGCTACGGGCAGGGGGGTAACTATGGCTACACCTTC. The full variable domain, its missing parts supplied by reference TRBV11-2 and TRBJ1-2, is EAGVAQSPRYKIIEKRQSVAFWCNPISGHATLYWYQQILGQGPKLLIQFQNNGVVDDSQLPKDRFSAERLKGVDSTLKIQPAKLEDSAVYLCASSSGGYGQGGNYGYTFGSGTRLTVV.

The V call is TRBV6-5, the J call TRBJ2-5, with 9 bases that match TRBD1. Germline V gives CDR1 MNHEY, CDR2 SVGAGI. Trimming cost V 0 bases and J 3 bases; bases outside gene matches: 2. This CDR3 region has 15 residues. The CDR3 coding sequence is TGTGCCAGCAGTTACTCGGGGACAGGGAAAGAGACCCAGTACTTC. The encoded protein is CASSYSGTGKETQYF.

The CDR3 DNA sequence: TGTGCCAGCAGCCAGGGTCGGGGAGCGGGAGTATACAATGAGCAGTTCTTC. Translation: CASSQGRGAGVYNEQFF. The chain recombines TRBV3-1 with TRBJ2-1; TRBD2 aligns across 8 bases. Germline CDR1 LGHDT, CDR2 YNNKEL (reference sequence). The CDR3 length is 17 residues. After removal of 3 bases from V and 4 bases from J, the junction contained 11 bases not matched to a gene.

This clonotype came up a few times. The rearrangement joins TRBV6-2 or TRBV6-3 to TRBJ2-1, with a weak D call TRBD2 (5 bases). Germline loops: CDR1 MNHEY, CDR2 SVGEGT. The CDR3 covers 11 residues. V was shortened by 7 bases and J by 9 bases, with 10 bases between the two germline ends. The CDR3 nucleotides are TGTGCCAGCACCGCGGCGGGTGAGCAGTTCTTC. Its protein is CASTAAGEQFF.

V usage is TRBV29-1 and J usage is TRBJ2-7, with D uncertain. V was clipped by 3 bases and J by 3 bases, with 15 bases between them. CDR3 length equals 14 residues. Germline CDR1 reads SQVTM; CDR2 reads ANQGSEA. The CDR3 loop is CSVDGRQSNYEQYF. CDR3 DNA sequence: TGCAGCGTTGATGGTCGGCAGTCCAACTACGAGCAGTACTTC.

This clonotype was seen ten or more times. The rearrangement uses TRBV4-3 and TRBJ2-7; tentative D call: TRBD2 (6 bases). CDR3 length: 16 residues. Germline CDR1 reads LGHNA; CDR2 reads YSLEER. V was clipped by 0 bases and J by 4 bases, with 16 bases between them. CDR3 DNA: TGCGCCAGCAGCCAAGATCCAACGGGAGTGTCTTACGAGCAGTACTTC. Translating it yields CASSQDPTGVSYEQYF.

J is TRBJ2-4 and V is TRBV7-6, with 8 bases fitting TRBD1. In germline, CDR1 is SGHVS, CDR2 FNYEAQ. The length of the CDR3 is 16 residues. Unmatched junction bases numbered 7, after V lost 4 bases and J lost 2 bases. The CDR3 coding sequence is TGTGCCAGCAGCTACGCGACAGGGGATCCCAAAAACATTCAGTACTTC. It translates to CASSYATGDPKNIQYF.

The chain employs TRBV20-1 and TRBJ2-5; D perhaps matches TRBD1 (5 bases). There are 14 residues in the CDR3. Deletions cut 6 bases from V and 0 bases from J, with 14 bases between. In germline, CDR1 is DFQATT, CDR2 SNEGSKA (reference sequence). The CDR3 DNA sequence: TGCAGTGCCGATGTTGGCAGGGACCAAGAGACCCAGTACTTC. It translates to CSADVGRDQETQYF.

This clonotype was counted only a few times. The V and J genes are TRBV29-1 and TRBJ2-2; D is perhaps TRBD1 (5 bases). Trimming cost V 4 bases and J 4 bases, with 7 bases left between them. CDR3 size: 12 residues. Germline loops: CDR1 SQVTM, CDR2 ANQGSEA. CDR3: CSVGDSTGELFF. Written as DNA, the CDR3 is TGCAGCGTTGGCGACAGCACCGGGGAGCTGTTTTTT.